This T cell receptor beta chain was sequenced during a study of shared clonotypes between healthy human individuals. It was CD45RO-negative cells, positively selected for CCR7, that made up naive CD8 cells, with terminally differentiated effector memory CD45RA+ cells excluded. Several immunoSEQ plates held equal portions of the genomic DNA taken from each subset. Assay used: immunoSEQ multiplex PCR; TCRdb lists only in-frame clones, some missing. The repertoire has some 2 million clones, just under 95% of them found once; the top ten carry more than 0.95%. On this clone itself: Its antigen is currently unknown. Other DNA sequences in the sample encode the same CDR3.

Study-wide results and limits: All-four-donor shared clonotypes had higher generation probabilities than non-shared clonotypes did. It was the few donors that limited the genetic and exposure-history diversity represented.

This CDR3 region has 12 residues. Germline V gene lookup returns CDR1 SEHNR and CDR2 FQNEAQ (reference sequence). V lost 5 bases and J lost 6, with 9 bases in between. The source material was naive CD8+ T cells sorted from blood. The chain joins TRBV7-9 to TRBJ2-3; D possibly matches TRBD1 or TRBD2 (5 bases each). The TCR comes from a man aged 18 to 29 in good health. For the CDR3, the DNA is TGTGCCAGCAGCCACGGGGCGGATACGCAGTATTTT. Translating it yields CASSHGADTQYF. Combining the CDR3 with reference TRBV7-9 and TRBJ2-3 gives the whole variable domain DTGVSQNPRHKITKRGQNVTFRCDPISEHNRLYWYRQTLGQGPEFLTYFQNEAQLEKSRLLSDRFSAERPKGSFSTLEIQRTEQGDSAMYLCASSHGADTQYFGPGTRLTVL.